This T cell receptor beta chain comes out of a study of OX40 agonist ivuxolimab in advanced cancers. The table came from immunoSEQ multiplex PCR; TCRdb's copy has only in-frame clones and leaves some out. There are about 110,000 clones in the sample; 80% to 95% occur only once, and under 0.85% lies in the top ten. Germline trimming cut 9 bases from V and 7 bases from J; bases unmatched to any gene: 10. From germline, CDR1 is LNHDA and CDR2 SQIVND (reference sequence). This CDR3 is 13 amino acids long. The TCR sequence derives from an adult with an advanced solid tumor such as melanoma, head and neck, liver or kidney cancer. The rearrangement joins TRBV19 to TRBJ2-5, with 8 bases matching TRBD2. Sequencing used CD4+ or CD8+ T cells sorted from blood, obtained in a trial of the OX40 agonist ivuxolimab. CDR3 in DNA: TGTGCCAGCGCCCGGGTCCGGGAGGGGACCCAGTACTTC. The encoded protein is CASARVREGTQYF.